A single T cell receptor (beta chain) is shown here with its context. The target antigen is unknown. Unique molecular identifiers featured in each of the TCR beta cDNA libraries. Out of roughly 0.95 to 11 million T cells, about 510,000 cDNA molecules were generated. One entry per CDR3 protein, called by TCRdb with MiXCR from the PCR reads. The table has just over 250,000 distinct CDR3 sequences, 30% to 45% seen once. The sample comes from a study of post-analysis software for immune sequencing data. Study-wide context: Relapsing-remitting, secondary progressive and progressive-relapsing multiple sclerosis courses were included.

The CDR3 totals 13 residues. Trimming took 8 bases from V and 3 from J, leaving 14 bases between them. CDR1 is LGHNA and CDR2 is YNFKEQ in the germline V gene. Study outcomes and limitations: TRBV5-6, TRBV5-1 and TRBV20-1 belonged to a set of roughly 5 TRBV segments that were more frequent in patients than controls.

The origin of this receptor is a girl aged 10-17 years with multiple sclerosis. The sample consisted of blood. The chain carries TRBV4-2 and TRBJ2-7; D is perhaps TRBD2 (5 bases). CDR3 region: CASGSSGSYEQYF. In nucleotides, the CDR3 is TGTGCCAGCGGCTCAAGCGGAAGCTACGAGCAGTACTTC.